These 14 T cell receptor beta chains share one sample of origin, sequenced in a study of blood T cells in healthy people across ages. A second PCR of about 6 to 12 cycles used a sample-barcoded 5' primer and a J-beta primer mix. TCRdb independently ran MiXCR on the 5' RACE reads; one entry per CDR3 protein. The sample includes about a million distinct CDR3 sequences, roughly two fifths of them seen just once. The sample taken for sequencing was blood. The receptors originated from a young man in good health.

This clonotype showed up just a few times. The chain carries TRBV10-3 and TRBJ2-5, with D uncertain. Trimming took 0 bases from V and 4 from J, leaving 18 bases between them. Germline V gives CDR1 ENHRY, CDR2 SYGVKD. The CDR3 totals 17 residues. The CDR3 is CAISESFSLGGGETQYF. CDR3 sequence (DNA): TGTGCCATCAGTGAGTCGTTCAGTCTGGGCGGCGGAGAGACCCAGTACTTC.

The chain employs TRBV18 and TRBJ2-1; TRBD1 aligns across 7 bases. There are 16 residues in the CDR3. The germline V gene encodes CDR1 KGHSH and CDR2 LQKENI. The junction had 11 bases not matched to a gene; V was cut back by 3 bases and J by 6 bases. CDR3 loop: CASSPTRRQGSNEQFF. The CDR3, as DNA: TGTGCCAGCTCACCTACGAGGAGACAGGGATCCAATGAGCAGTTCTTC.

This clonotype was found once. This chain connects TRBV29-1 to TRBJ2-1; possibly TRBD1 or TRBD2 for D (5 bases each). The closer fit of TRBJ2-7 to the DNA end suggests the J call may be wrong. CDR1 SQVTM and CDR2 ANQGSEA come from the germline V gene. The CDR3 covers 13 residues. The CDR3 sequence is CSVGQGAYNEQYF. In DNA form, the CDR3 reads TGCAGCGTTGGCCAGGGAGCCTACAATGAGCAGTACTTC.

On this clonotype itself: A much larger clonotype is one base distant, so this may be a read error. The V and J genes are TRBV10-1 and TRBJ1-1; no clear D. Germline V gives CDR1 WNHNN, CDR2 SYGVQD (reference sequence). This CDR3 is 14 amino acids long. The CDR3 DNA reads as TGCGCCAGCAGTGAGTTGGCAGAAAACACTGAAGTTTTCTTT. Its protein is CASSELAENTEVFF.

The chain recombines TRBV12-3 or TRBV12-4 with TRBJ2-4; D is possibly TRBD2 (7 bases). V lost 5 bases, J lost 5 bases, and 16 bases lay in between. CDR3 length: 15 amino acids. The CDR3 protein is CASSPEGGTENIQYF. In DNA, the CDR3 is TGTGCCAGCAGTCCTGAGGGGGGGACCGAAAACATTCAGTACTTC.

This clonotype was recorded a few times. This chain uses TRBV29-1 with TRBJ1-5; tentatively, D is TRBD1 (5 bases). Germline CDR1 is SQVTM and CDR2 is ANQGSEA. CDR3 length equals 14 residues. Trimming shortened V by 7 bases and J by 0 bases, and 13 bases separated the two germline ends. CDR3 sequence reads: CSALGQDSNQPQHF. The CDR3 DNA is TGCAGCGCCTTGGGGCAGGATAGCAATCAGCCCCAGCATTTT.

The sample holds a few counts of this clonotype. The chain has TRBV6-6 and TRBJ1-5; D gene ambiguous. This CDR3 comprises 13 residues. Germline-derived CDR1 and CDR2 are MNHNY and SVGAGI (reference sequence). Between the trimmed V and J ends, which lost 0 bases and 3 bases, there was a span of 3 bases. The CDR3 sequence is CASSYSINQPQHF. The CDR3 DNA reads TGTGCCAGCAGTTACTCGATCAATCAGCCCCAGCATTTT.

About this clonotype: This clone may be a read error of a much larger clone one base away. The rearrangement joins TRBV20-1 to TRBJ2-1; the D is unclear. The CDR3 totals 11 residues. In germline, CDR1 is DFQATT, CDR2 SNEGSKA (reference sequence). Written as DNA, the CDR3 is TGCAGGGCTAGACCTAACAATGAGCAGTTCTTC. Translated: CRARPNNEQFF.

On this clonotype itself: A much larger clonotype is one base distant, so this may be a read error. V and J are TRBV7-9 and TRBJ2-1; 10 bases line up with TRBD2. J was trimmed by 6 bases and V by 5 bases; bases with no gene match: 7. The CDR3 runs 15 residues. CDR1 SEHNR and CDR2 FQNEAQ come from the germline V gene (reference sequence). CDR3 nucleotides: TGTGCCAGCAGCCCAAGCGGGGGGGCCCTCAATGAGCAGTTCTTC. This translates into CASSPSGGALNEQFF. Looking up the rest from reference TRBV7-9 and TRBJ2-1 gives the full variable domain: DTGVSQNPRHKITKRGQNVTFRCDPISEHNRLYWYRQTLGQGPEFLTYFQNEAQLEKSRLLSDRFSAERPKGSFSTLEIQRTEQGDSAMYLCASSPSGGALNEQFFGPGTRLTVL.

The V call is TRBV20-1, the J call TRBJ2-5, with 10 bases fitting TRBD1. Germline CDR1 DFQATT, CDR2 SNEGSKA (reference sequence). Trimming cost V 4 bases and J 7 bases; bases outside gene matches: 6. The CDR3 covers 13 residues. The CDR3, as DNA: TGCAGTGCTACGATGGACAGGGGGGCGACCCAGTACTTC. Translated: CSATMDRGATQYF.

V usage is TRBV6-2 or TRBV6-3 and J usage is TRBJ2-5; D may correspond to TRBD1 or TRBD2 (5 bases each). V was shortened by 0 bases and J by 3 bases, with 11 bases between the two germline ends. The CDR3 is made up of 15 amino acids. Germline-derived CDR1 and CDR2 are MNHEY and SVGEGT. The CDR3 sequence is CASSYSGAPEETQYF. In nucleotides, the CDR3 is TGTGCCAGCAGTTACTCCGGGGCCCCGGAAGAGACCCAGTACTTC.

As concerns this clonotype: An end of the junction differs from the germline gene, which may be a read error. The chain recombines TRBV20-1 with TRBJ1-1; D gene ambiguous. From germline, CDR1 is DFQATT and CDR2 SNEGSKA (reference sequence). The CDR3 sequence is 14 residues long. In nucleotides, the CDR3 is TGTAGTGCCGACCCCCAAATTAAAAGCACTGAAGCTTTCTTT. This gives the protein CSADPQIKSTEAFF.

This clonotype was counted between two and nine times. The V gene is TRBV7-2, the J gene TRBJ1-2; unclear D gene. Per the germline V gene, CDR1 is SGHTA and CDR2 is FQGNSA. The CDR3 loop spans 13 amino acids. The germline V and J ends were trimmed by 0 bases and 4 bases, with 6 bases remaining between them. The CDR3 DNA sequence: TGTGCCAGCAGCTTAGCGGACCTCTATGGCTACACCTTC. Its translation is CASSLADLYGYTF.

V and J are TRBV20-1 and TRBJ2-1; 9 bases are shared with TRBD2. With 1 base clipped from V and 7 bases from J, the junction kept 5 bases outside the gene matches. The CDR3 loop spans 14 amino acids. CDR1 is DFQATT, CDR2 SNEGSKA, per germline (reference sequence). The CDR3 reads CSARGAGGSNEQFF. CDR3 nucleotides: TGCAGTGCTAGAGGGGCGGGGGGGAGTAATGAGCAGTTCTTC.